This T cell receptor (beta chain) was sequenced during a study of cytomegalovirus exposure and HLA in healthy donors. Study-wide results and limits: Overall, approximately 150 TCR beta chains were annotated as cytomegalovirus-associated. Previous analysis showed most TCR beta V segments were productive about 87% or about 30% of the time.

As to this clone: Its cognate antigen is unknown.

PCR was performed using 60 Vbeta and 13 Jbeta primers. Using immunoSEQ multiplex PCR, the repertoire was profiled, and TCRdb retains in-frame clones only, with some absent. In the table there are a few hundred thousand clones, about four fifths of which are singletons. The sequencing input was PBMCs. This clonotype originated in a girl aged 2-15 years in good health and CMV-seronegative.

CDR3 DNA sequence: TGTGCCAGCTCCGTAGTACCTAGCGGGACCTACGAGCAGTACTTC. This codes for CASSVVPSGTYEQYF. This rearrangement joins TRBV5-6 to TRBJ2-7; 9 nucleotides agree with TRBD2. Trimming at V came to 7 bases and at J to 2 bases, leaving 10 bases not matched to a gene. CDR1 SGHDT and CDR2 YYEEEE come from the germline V gene. CDR3 length equals 15 residues.